The following is a TCR beta chain sequence with its context. Its antigen is not identified. The CDR3 sequence is 15 residues long. CDR1 is SGHKS and CDR2 is YYEKEE in the germline V gene (reference sequence). The V gene end was trimmed by 4 bases and the J gene end by 9 bases; junction bases not matched to a gene: 10. RNA transcripts gave rise to amplified TCR beta CDR3 regions. First-round RT-PCR of the TCR CDR3 relied on the HTBI primer set. TCRdb processed the multiplex PCR reads anew with MiXCR; each CDR3 protein has one entry. The sample lists hundreds of thousands of distinct CDR3 sequences; roughly 14% were seen once. In the ophthalmopathy cohort, Clinical Activity Score was at least 3, NOSPECS grade at least 4, and duration under 3 months. The sample comes from a study of T cells in Graves' hyperthyroidism and ophthalmopathy. The study's findings and limits: Blood also held most thyroid clonotypes expanded beyond 0.001.

The sample comprised blood. The chain couples TRBV5-5 to TRBJ2-1; 10 nucleotides line up with TRBD2. The TCR sequence derives from a man younger than 35 with Graves' ophthalmopathy. CDR3 amino acids: CASSPGTSAGGEQFF. CDR3 nucleotide sequence: TGTGCCAGCAGCCCCGGGACTAGCGCGGGAGGTGAGCAGTTCTTC.